Each of the 32 T cell receptor beta chains below was sequenced from the same sample in a study of cytomegalovirus exposure and HLA in healthy donors. PCR employed 60 Vbeta and 13 Jbeta primers. TCRdb's table, derived via immunoSEQ multiplex PCR, lists solely in-frame clones and lacks some. The table records 190,000 or so clones, more than 75% of them present only once. Sample: PBMCs. The receptor source for this set is a male donor in good health and CMV-seropositive.

The J gene is TRBJ1-5, the V gene TRBV7-6, with 7 bases identical to TRBD1. The CDR3 has 16 residues. After removal of 1 base from V and 3 bases from J, the junction contained 6 bases not matched to a gene. Germline loops: CDR1 SGHVS, CDR2 FNYEAQ. The CDR3 DNA sequence: TGTGCCAGCAGCTTAGATATGGGACAGATCAATCAGCCCCAGCATTTT. It encodes CASSLDMGQINQPQHF.

Details on this clone: Other DNA sequences of this sample code for an identical CDR3. This sequence joins TRBV7-3 and TRBJ1-1, with 7 nucleotides matching TRBD1. The germline CDR1 and CDR2 sequences are SGHTA and FQGTGA. The J segment lost 1 base and the V segment lost 6 bases, leaving 2 bases of the junction unmatched. The CDR3 contains 13 residues. In nucleotides, the CDR3 is TGTGCCAGCAGTAGGACAGGGAACACTGAAGCTTTCTTT. Translating it yields CASSRTGNTEAFF. Complete variable domain (other parts from reference TRBV7-3 and TRBJ1-1): GAGVSQTPSNKVTEKGKYVELRCDPISGHTALYWYRQSLGQGPEFLIYFQGTGAADDSGLPNDRFFAVRPEGSVSTLKIQRTERGDSAVYLCASSRTGNTEAFFGQGTRLTVV.

The chain combines TRBV7-2 with TRBJ1-4, with 7 positions matching TRBD1. This CDR3 is built from 15 residues. Germline V gene lookup returns CDR1 SGHTA and CDR2 FQGNSA. The V and J ends lost 6 bases and 5 bases, in that order; junction bases with no gene match: 9. The CDR3 coding sequence is TGTGCCAGCAGTTCCCTAGGGGGCAGCAATGAAAAACTGTTTTTT. This codes for CASSSLGGSNEKLFF. The full variable domain, in which reference TRBV7-2 and TRBJ1-4 provide the parts outside the CDR3, is GAGVSQSPSNKVTEKGKDVELRCDPISGHTALYWYRQSLGQGLEFLIYFQGNSAPDKSGLPSDRFSAERTGGSVSTLTIQRTQQEDSAVYLCASSSLGGSNEKLFFGSGTQLSVL.

This clone has just one count. This sequence joins TRBV10-3 and TRBJ2-5, with a tentative D call TRBD1 (5 bases). V was cut by 2 bases and J by 7 bases, with 11 bases left in between. Germline lookup yields CDR1 ENHRY and CDR2 SYGVKD. This CDR3 region has 13 residues. In nucleotides, the CDR3 is TGTGCCATCAGTGAGGGCAGAACAGGGACCCAGTACTTC. Amino acid sequence: CAISEGRTGTQYF.

For the CDR3, the DNA is TGTGCCAGCAGCTTAGCCGCGACAGGGGTACCAGATACGCAGTATTTT. Translation: CASSLAATGVPDTQYF. The V and J genes are TRBV7-9 and TRBJ2-3, with 8 bases lining up with TRBD1. This CDR3 comprises 16 residues. Unmatched junction bases numbered 6, after V lost 0 bases and J lost 4 bases. Germline CDR1 is SEHNR and CDR2 is FQNEAQ (reference sequence).

CDR3 region: CASSYPSTEAFF. DNA of the CDR3: TGTGCCAGCAGTTACCCGTCCACTGAAGCTTTCTTT. The chain carries TRBV6-6 and TRBJ1-1, with D hard to call. Trimming took 2 bases from V and 4 from J, leaving 5 bases between them. Germline V gives CDR1 MNHNY, CDR2 SVGAGI (reference sequence). The CDR3 loop spans 12 amino acids.

The chain links TRBV28 to TRBJ1-2, with a possible D match to TRBD1 (5 bases). CDR1 MDHEN and CDR2 SYDVKM come from the germline V gene. V was shortened by 3 bases and J by 4 bases, with 12 bases between the two germline ends. The CDR3 is 14 residues long. The CDR3 protein is CASSFSGMGYGYTF. CDR3 in DNA: TGTGCCAGCAGTTTCTCAGGGATGGGCTATGGCTACACCTTC.

V usage is TRBV9 and J usage is TRBJ2-5; a possible D gene is TRBD1 (6 bases). Deletions cut 3 bases from V and 11 bases from J, with 17 bases between. Looked up from germline, CDR1 is SGDLS and CDR2 is YYNGEE. The CDR3 is made up of 13 amino acids. The chain's CDR3 is CASSGHTGSEQYF. The CDR3 DNA reads as TGTGCCAGCAGCGGACATACAGGGTCGGAGCAGTACTTC.

This clone came up once. The V gene is TRBV11-3, the J gene TRBJ2-1, with D unresolved. The germline V gene has CDR1 SGHNT and CDR2 YENEEA. Trimming removed 3 bases from V and 6 bases from J, with 18 bases in between. The CDR3 extends over 16 amino acids. The CDR3 DNA reads TGTGCCAGCAGCTTGATACCAACTACCCGGCGCAATGAGCAGTTCTTC. It translates to CASSLIPTTRRNEQFF. Looking up the rest from reference TRBV11-3 and TRBJ2-1 gives the full variable domain: EAGVVQSPRYKIIEKKQPVAFWCNPISGHNTLYWYLQNLGQGPELLIRYENEEAVDDSQLPKDRFSAERLKGVDSTLKIQPAELGDSAVYLCASSLIPTTRRNEQFFGPGTRLTVL.

This CDR3 is CASSRVNPTGGNTIYF. The CDR3 DNA reads as TGTGCCAGCAGTCGAGTAAACCCTACGGGGGGAAACACCATATATTTT. The chain recombines TRBV27 with TRBJ1-3; D is uncertain. V lost 5 bases to trimming and J lost 4 bases, with 18 bases between them. The CDR3 consists of 16 residues. CDR1 MNHEY and CDR2 SMNVEV come from the germline V gene (reference sequence).

V and J are TRBV28 and TRBJ2-3; 7 bases agree with TRBD2. Germline V CDR1 and CDR2: MDHEN, SYDVKM. The CDR3 contains 12 residues. V gave up 11 bases and J gave up 6 bases; unmatched junction bases: 8. The CDR3 sequence is CAWGGPRDTQYF. The CDR3 bases are TGTGCCTGGGGAGGGCCTAGGGATACGCAGTATTTT.

This clone has only one observation. The rearrangement uses TRBV5-1 and TRBJ2-1; 9 bases fit TRBD1. CDR3 size: 15 residues. Germline CDR1 reads SGHRS; CDR2 reads YFSETQ. V was pared by 5 bases and J by 3 bases, with 6 bases of the junction left unmatched. CDR3 in amino acids: CASSTGTGHYNEQFF. CDR3 DNA sequence: TGCGCCAGCAGTACCGGGACAGGGCACTACAATGAGCAGTTCTTC.

The V and J genes are TRBV13 and TRBJ2-1; unclear D gene. CDR3 length: 13 amino acids. Germline CDR1 is PRHDT and CDR2 is FYEKMQ (reference sequence). V lost 4 bases and J 6 bases, leaving 10 bases between the germline ends. The CDR3 loop is CASSSTTRNEQFF. DNA of the CDR3: TGTGCCAGCAGCTCGACAACCCGCAATGAGCAGTTCTTC.

The chain joins TRBV19 to TRBJ1-6, with unresolved D. V shed 3 bases and J shed 7 bases, with 13 bases lying between them. The CDR3 contains 15 residues. Germline values: CDR1 LNHDA, CDR2 SQIVND (reference sequence). The CDR3 is CASSIPRAVNSPLHF. The CDR3, as DNA: TGTGCCAGTAGTATCCCGAGGGCCGTCAATTCACCCCTCCACTTT. Supplemented by reference TRBV19 and TRBJ1-6, the full variable domain reads DGGITQSPKYLFRKEGQNVTLSCEQNLNHDAMYWYRQDPGQGLRLIYYSQIVNDFQKGDIAEGYSVSREKKESFPLTVTSAQKNPTAFYLCASSIPRAVNSPLHFGNGTRLTVT.

The chain is built from TRBV9 and TRBJ1-1; the D gene is possibly TRBD1 (6 bases). The CDR3 extends over 14 amino acids. Trimming cost V 0 bases and J 8 bases, with 14 bases left between them. Looked up from germline, CDR1 is SGDLS and CDR2 is YYNGEE. Here the CDR3 DNA reads TGTGCCAGCAGCGTAGGGGTAGGGGGTGGGGAAGCTTTCTTT. It codes for CASSVGVGGGEAFF.

The V call is TRBV9, the J call TRBJ2-1; 7 bases line up with TRBD1. From germline, CDR1 is SGDLS and CDR2 YYNGEE. J lost 11 bases, V lost 4 bases, and 3 bases had no gene match. This CDR3 is 11 amino acids long. The CDR3 DNA reads TGTGCCAGCAGCCGGGACAGCAAGCAGTTCTTC. Its translation is CASSRDSKQFF.

CDR3 DNA sequence: TGTGCCAGCAGTTTTGGCGGGGGACAAGAGACCCAGTACTTC. Its protein is CASSFGGGQETQYF. The chain uses TRBV28 and TRBJ2-5, with 7 bases that match TRBD2. The CDR3 covers 14 residues. Germline trimming cut 3 bases from V and 2 bases from J; bases unmatched to any gene: 3. In germline, CDR1 is MDHEN, CDR2 SYDVKM.

The rearrangement links TRBV4-3 to TRBJ2-3; tentatively, D is TRBD2 (5 bases). Germline V lookup: CDR1 LGHNA, CDR2 YSLEER. V was pared by 0 bases and J by 4 bases, with 20 bases between. This CDR3 region has 18 residues. The CDR3 spells CASSQDGSGSRIPDTQYF. DNA for the CDR3: TGCGCCAGCAGCCAAGATGGATCGGGGAGCCGGATCCCAGATACGCAGTATTTT.

The V and J genes are TRBV27 and TRBJ1-1; 9 bases fit TRBD1. Trimming cost V 3 bases and J 5 bases; bases outside gene matches: 7. CDR3 length equals 15 residues. Germline CDR1 MNHEY, CDR2 SMNVEV (reference sequence). In nucleotides, the CDR3 is TGTGCCAGCAGTTTGAACTTGGGGACAGGGACTGAAGCTTTCTTT. Translated, it gives CASSLNLGTGTEAFF.

The V and J genes are TRBV27 and TRBJ1-1, with D unresolved. V was trimmed by 5 bases and J by 0 bases, leaving 7 bases between them. This CDR3 comprises 13 residues. The germline CDR1 and CDR2 sequences are MNHEY and SMNVEV (reference sequence). The CDR3 is CASSLILNTEAFF. DNA of the CDR3: TGTGCCAGCAGTCTAATATTGAACACTGAAGCTTTCTTT.

This clone has only a few counts. The J gene is TRBJ1-5, the V gene TRBV19; tentative D call: TRBD1 (6 bases). Germline CDR1 reads LNHDA; CDR2 reads SQIVND (reference sequence). Trimming pared 7 bases from V and 2 bases from J, leaving 15 bases between. The CDR3 runs 15 residues. CDR3 nucleotide sequence: TGTGCCAGTACCACACTATCAGGGGGCAATCAGCCCCAGCATTTT. This translates into CASTTLSGGNQPQHF.

This sequence joins TRBV4-1 and TRBJ2-3; 7 bases fit TRBD2. V was pared by 2 bases and J by 6 bases, with 5 bases of the junction left unmatched. The CDR3 loop spans 14 amino acids. CDR1 is MGHRA and CDR2 is YSYEKL in the germline V gene. This CDR3 reads CASSQWGAGDTQYF. The CDR3 DNA is TGCGCCAGCAGCCAATGGGGAGCGGGGGATACGCAGTATTTT.

This chain connects TRBV6-1 to TRBJ1-2; D is perhaps TRBD1 (5 bases). This CDR3 contains 15 residues. The germline V gene has CDR1 MNHNS and CDR2 SASEGT. Trimming left V 4 bases short and J 8 bases short, with 20 bases between. The CDR3 protein is CASSALGGEVGGYTF. CDR3 sequence (DNA): TGTGCCAGCAGTGCGCTGGGAGGGGAGGTAGGAGGCTACACCTTC.

J is TRBJ2-1 and V is TRBV4-2, with a weak D call TRBD1 (6 bases). V lost 4 bases and J 3 bases, leaving 16 bases between the germline ends. The CDR3 length is 16 residues. The germline CDR1 and CDR2 sequences are LGHNA and YNFKEQ. DNA of the CDR3: TGTGCCAGCAGCCGGGCAGGGGCGGATATCTACAATGAGCAGTTCTTC. It codes for CASSRAGADIYNEQFF.

The rearrangement joins TRBV12-5 to TRBJ2-7; D is uncertain. Germline CDR1 LGHNT, CDR2 FRNRAP. The CDR3 contains 12 residues. The ends were cut back, 5 bases at V and 3 bases at J, with 8 bases in the middle. CDR3 nucleotides: TGTGCTAGTGGTGACGACAACTACGAGCAGTACTTC. As protein: CASGDDNYEQYF.

This chain joins TRBV5-4 and TRBJ1-2; TRBD1 might be the D (6 bases). Trimming removed 1 base at V and 7 bases at J, with 11 bases between. Germline CDR1 is SGHNT and CDR2 is YYREEE (reference sequence). The CDR3 has 13 residues. DNA for the CDR3: TGTGCCAGCAGCTTGTTGGGGGGGCGTGGCTACACCTTC. Its translation is CASSLLGGRGYTF.

This clone turned up a few times. The genes are TRBV28 and TRBJ1-1, with 7 bases fitting TRBD1. Germline CDR1 MDHEN, CDR2 SYDVKM. V shed 4 bases, J shed 4 bases, and the junction held 9 bases outside the gene matches. CDR3 length: 15 residues. In DNA, the CDR3 is TGTGCCAGCAGTTCGAGGGGGCTGGGGAGCACTGAAGCTTTCTTT. Its translation is CASSSRGLGSTEAFF.

In the case of this clone: One end of the junction does not line up with germline, which may come from a read error. This chain joins TRBV7-9 and TRBJ2-7; D is unresolved. Germline values: CDR1 SEHNR, CDR2 FQNEAQ (reference sequence). The CDR3 has 12 amino acids. In DNA, the CDR3 is TGTTCCAGCAGCTCGGGTGTCTACGAGCAGTACTTC. Its protein product is CSSSSGVYEQYF.

The CDR3 DNA sequence: TGTGCCAGCAGCCCGGGGGACAGATTATTGACAGATACGCAGTATTTT. Amino acids: CASSPGDRLLTDTQYF. The chain joins TRBV11-3 to TRBJ2-3; TRBD1 is a possible D gene (7 bases). Trimming removed 5 bases from V and 3 bases from J, with 18 bases in between. The germline gives CDR1 SGHNT, CDR2 YENEEA. The CDR3 totals 16 residues. Together with reference TRBV11-3 and TRBJ2-3, the CDR3 gives the full variable domain: EAGVVQSPRYKIIEKKQPVAFWCNPISGHNTLYWYLQNLGQGPELLIRYENEEAVDDSQLPKDRFSAERLKGVDSTLKIQPAELGDSAVYLCASSPGDRLLTDTQYFGPGTRLTVL.

The gene calls are TRBV19 and TRBJ2-3, with 9 bases lining up with TRBD2. V dropped 4 bases and J dropped 5; count of bases not matched to a gene: 10. The V gene's germline CDR1 is LNHDA and CDR2 SQIVND (reference sequence). This CDR3 spans 16 amino acids. The CDR3 spells CASSKLAGMVRDTQYF. CDR3 in DNA: TGTGCCAGTAGTAAGCTAGCGGGAATGGTAAGAGATACGCAGTATTTT.

The chain uses TRBV9 and TRBJ2-5; D gene unclear. The germline gives CDR1 SGDLS, CDR2 YYNGEE. The V end lost 4 bases, the J end lost 1 base, and 11 bases lay between the germline ends. This CDR3 region has 14 residues. In DNA form, the CDR3 reads TGTGCCAGCAGCATCGGAGACCCCCAAGAGACCCAGTACTTC. It yields the protein CASSIGDPQETQYF.

This clone has only a few counts. The chain is built from TRBV7-2 and TRBJ2-2, with 8 bases identical to TRBD2. V lost 8 bases to trimming and J lost 8 bases; unmatched junction nucleotides: 10. There are 14 residues in the CDR3. The V gene's germline CDR1 is SGHTA and CDR2 FQGNSA. CDR3 region: CASRGGRARGELFF. The CDR3 DNA is TGTGCCAGCCGGGGGGGGAGGGCCAGAGGGGAGCTGTTTTTT.